This TCR beta chain stems from a study of blood T cell repertoires in COVID-19. Trimming took 8 bases from V and 0 from J; bases not matched to a gene: 5. Germline CDR1 MNHEY, CDR2 SMNVEV (reference sequence). CDR3 size: 15 residues. Clones were read by immunoSEQ multiplex PCR, and TCRdb kept only the in-frame ones, dropping some. The sample has over 200,000 clones; around 89% are singletons. This receptor was obtained from a man aged 35-49 years who had recovered from COVID-19. Material for sequencing was PBMCs or T cells enriched from blood (not recorded which). The J gene is TRBJ2-2, the V gene TRBV27; TRBD1 matches 8 bases. The chain's CDR3 is CASRRDRPNTGELFF. The CDR3 nucleotides read TGTGCCAGCCGACGGGACAGGCCGAACACCGGGGAGCTGTTTTTT.